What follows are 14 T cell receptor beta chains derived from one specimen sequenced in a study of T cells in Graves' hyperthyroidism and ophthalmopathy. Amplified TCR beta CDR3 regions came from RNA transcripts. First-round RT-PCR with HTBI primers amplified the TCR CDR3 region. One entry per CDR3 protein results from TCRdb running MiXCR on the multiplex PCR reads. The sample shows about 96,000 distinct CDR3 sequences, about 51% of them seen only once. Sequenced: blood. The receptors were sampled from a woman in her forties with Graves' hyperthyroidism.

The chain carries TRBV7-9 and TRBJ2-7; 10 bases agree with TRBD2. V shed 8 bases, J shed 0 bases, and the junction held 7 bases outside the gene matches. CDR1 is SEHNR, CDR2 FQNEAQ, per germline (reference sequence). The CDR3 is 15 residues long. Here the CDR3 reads CASGLAGGHSYEQYF. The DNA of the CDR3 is TGTGCCAGCGGGTTAGCGGGAGGCCACTCCTACGAGCAGTACTTC.

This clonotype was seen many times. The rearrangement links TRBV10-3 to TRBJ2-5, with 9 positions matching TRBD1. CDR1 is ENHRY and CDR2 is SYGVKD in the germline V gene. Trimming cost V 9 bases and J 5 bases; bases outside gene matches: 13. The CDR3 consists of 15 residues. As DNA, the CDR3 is TGTGCCATTCAAACAGGGGGCCTTGGCAAGGAGACCCAGTACTTC. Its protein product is CAIQTGGLGKETQYF.

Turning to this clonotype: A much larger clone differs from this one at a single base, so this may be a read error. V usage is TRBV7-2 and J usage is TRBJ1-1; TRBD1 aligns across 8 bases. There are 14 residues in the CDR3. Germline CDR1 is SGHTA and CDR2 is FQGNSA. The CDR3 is CASSIGQGGTEALF. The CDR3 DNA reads TGTGCCAGCAGCATCGGACAGGGTGGAACTGAAGCTCTCTTT.

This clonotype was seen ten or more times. In DNA, the CDR3 is TGTGCCAGCAGGAGGGGGACAGGGGGCTCTTCCTACGAGCAGTACTTC. Translated: CASRRGTGGSSYEQYF. The V gene is TRBV6-1, the J gene TRBJ2-7; TRBD1 matches at 12 bases. The V segment lost 6 bases and the J segment 1 base; nucleotides outside the gene matches: 7. The CDR3 has 16 amino acids. CDR1 is MNHNS, CDR2 SASEGT, per germline.

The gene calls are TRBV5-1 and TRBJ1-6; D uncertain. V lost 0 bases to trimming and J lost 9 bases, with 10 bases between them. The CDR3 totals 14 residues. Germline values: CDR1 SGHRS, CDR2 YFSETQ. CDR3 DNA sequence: TGCGCCAGCAGCTTGGAGGTGCCTAGTTCACCCCTCCACTTT. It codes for CASSLEVPSSPLHF.

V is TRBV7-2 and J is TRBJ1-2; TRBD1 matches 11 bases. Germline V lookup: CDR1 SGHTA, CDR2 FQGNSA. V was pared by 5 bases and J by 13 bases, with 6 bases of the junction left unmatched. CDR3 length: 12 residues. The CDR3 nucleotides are TGTGCCAGCAGCCCGGGACAGGGGGTTGGCACCTTC. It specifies CASSPGQGVGTF.

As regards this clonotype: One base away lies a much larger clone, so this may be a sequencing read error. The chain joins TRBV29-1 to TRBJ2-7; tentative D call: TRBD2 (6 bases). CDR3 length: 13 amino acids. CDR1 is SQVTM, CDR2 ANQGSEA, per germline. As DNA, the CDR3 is TGCAGCGTTCGGGACTCCCTAACCTACGGGCAGTACTTC. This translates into CSVRDSLTYGQYF.

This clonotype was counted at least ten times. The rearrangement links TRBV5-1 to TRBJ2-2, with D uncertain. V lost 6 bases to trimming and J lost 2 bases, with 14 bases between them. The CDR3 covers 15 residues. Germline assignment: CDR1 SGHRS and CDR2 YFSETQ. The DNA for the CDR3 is TGCGCCAGCAACTATATGACACTTAACACCGGGGAGCTGTTTTTT. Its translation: CASNYMTLNTGELFF. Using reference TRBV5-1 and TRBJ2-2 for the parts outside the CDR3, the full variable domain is KAGVTQTPRYLIKTRGQQVTLSCSPISGHRSVSWYQQTPGQGLQFLFEYFSETQRNKGNFPGRFSGRQFSNSRSEMNVSTLELGDSALYLCASNYMTLNTGELFFGEGSRLTVL.

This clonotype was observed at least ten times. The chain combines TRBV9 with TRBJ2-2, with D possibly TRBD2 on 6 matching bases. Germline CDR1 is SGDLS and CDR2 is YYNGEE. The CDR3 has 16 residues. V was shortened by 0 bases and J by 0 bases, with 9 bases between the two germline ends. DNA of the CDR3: TGTGCCAGCAGCGTAGGAGCGGGTACGAACACCGGGGAGCTGTTTTTT. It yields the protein CASSVGAGTNTGELFF. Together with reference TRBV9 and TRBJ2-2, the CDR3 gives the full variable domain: DSGVTQTPKHLITATGQRVTLRCSPRSGDLSVYWYQQSLDQGLQFLIQYYNGEERAKGNILERFSAQQFPDLHSELNLSSLELGDSALYFCASSVGAGTNTGELFFGEGSRLTVL.

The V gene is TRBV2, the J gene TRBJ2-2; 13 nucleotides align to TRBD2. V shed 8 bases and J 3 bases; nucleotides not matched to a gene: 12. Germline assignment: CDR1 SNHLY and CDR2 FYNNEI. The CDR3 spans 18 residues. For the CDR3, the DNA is TGTGCCAGCGGGAATACCTGGGGGACTAGCGGGGACACCGGGGAGCTGTTTTTT. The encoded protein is CASGNTWGTSGDTGELFF.

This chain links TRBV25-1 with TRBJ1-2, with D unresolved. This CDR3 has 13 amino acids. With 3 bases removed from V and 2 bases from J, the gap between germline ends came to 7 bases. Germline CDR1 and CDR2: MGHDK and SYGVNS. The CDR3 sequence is CASSDSFNYGYTF. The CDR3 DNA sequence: TGTGCCAGCAGTGACAGTTTCAACTATGGCTACACCTTC.

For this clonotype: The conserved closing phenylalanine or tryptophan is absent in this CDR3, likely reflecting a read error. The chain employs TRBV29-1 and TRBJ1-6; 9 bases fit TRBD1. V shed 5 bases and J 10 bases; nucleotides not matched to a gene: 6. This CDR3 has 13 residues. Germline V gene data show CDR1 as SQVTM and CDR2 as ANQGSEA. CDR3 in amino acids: CSVSRDRASPLHS. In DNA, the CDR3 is TGCAGCGTTTCCCGGGACAGGGCCTCACCCCTCCACTCT.

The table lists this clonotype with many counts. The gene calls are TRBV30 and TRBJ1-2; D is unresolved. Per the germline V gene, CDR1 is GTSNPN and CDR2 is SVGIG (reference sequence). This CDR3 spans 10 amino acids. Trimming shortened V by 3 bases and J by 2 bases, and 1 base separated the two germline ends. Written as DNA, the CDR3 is TGTGCCTGGAGGAACTATGGCTACACCTTC. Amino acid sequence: CAWRNYGYTF.

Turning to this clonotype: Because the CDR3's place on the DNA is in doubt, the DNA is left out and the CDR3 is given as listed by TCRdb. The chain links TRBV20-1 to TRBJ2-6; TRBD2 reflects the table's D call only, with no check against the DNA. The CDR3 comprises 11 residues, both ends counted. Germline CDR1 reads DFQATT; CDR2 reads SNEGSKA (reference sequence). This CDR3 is CSVGGGNTEAF.